Included here is one TCR beta chain sequence, with context. The antigen is not known. Time point here: week 11, during vaccination. The vaccine gave 300 ug of a 20-mer mutant IDH1 peptide subcutaneously per dose. Assay: immunoSEQ multiplex PCR; the TCRdb copy retains only in-frame clones and omits some. The sample lists some 130,000 clones; about four fifths were seen once. This CDR3 contains 14 residues. Germline trimming cut 3 bases from V and 10 bases from J; bases unmatched to any gene: 6. The germline V gene has CDR1 KGHSH and CDR2 LQKENI. These data come from a study of a mutant IDH1 vaccine in newly diagnosed glioma. Background on the study: Vaccine administration was initiated 4-6 weeks following radiotherapy alone, or with temozolomide cycles. Treatment recipients were approximately 62% male and around 40% female, and their mean age was approximately 43 years. Overall study results and limits: Vaccine-induced immune responses occurred in over 80% of patients. Whatever changes occurred in top peripheral T cell clonotypes seemed unrelated to pseudoprogression.

This TCR came from a man aged 35 to 55 with glioma. The rearrangement joins TRBV18 to TRBJ1-2, with 12 bases that match TRBD1. This specimen was PBMCs, taken from a glioma patient whose treatment included an IDH1 peptide vaccine. This chain's CDR3 is CASSPPGQGAYYTF. In DNA form, the CDR3 reads TGTGCCAGCTCACCGCCGGGACAGGGGGCGTACTACACCTTC.